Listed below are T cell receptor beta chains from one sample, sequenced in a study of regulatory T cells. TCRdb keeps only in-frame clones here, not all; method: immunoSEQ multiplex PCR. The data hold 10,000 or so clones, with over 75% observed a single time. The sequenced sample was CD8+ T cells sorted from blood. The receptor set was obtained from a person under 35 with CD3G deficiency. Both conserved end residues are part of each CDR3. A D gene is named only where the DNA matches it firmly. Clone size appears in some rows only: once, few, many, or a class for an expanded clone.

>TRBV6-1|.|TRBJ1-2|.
CASSDLTLNGYTF
TGTGCCAGCAGTGATTTGACACTGAATGGCTACACCTTC
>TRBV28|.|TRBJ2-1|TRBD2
CASSGASGYNEQFF
TGTGCCAGCAGCGGCGCTAGCGGCTACAATGAGCAGTTCTTC
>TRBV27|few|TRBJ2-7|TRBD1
CASSPSRTGRTEQYF
TGTGCCAGCAGCCCCTCCCGGACAGGGAGGACCGAGCAGTACTTC
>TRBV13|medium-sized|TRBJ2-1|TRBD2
CASSTGTSAPRNEQFF
TGTGCCAGCAGCACCGGGACTAGCGCCCCAAGGAATGAGCAGTTCTTC
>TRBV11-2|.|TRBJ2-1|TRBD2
CASSLGPGLAGYNEQFF
TGTGCCAGCAGCTTAGGTCCGGGACTAGCGGGCTACAATGAGCAGTTCTTC
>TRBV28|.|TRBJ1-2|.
CASSPQGSTGYGYTF
TGTGCCAGCAGTCCTCAGGGGTCGACAGGCTATGGCTACACCTTC
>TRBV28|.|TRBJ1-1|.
CASSLAGADTEAFF
TGTGCCAGCAGTTTAGCAGGGGCTGACACTGAAGCTTTCTTT
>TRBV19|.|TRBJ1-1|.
CASSIGGSLNTEAFF
TGTGCCAGTAGTATAGGCGGCAGCCTGAACACTGAAGCTTTCTTT
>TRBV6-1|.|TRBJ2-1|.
CASSFRLNEQFF
TGTGCCAGCAGTTTCAGACTTAATGAGCAGTTCTTC
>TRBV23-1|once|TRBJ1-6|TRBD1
CASSQGTGDPPLHF
TGCGCCAGCAGTCAAGGGACAGGGGACCCACCCCTCCACTTT
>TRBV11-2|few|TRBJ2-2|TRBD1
CASSPMTGTGELFF
TGTGCCAGCAGCCCTATGACAGGGACCGGGGAGCTGTTTTTT
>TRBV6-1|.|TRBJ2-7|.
CASTGVGFHEQYF
TGTGCCAGCACCGGTGTGGGGTTCCACGAGCAGTACTTC
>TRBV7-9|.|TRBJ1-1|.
CASSLTNRAAFF
TGTGCCAGCAGCCTAACCAACAGGGCAGCTTTCTTT
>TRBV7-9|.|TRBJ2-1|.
CASSALLRNEQFF
TGTGCCAGCAGCGCTCTGCTTAGAAATGAGCAGTTCTTC
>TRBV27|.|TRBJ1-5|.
CASSLTANQPQHF
TGTGCCAGCAGTTTAACCGCTAATCAGCCCCAGCATTTT
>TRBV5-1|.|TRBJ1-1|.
CASSHEEGGTEAFF
TGCGCCAGCAGCCATGAGGAGGGCGGGACTGAAGCTTTCTTT
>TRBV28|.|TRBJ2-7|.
CASSFAGPYEQYF
TGTGCCAGCAGTTTTGCGGGACCCTACGAGCAGTACTTC
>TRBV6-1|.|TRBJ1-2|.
CASSLNDIYDGYTF
TGTGCCAGCAGTCTGAATGACATCTACGATGGCTACACCTTC
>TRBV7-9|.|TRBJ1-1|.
CASSLGAMTEAFF
TGTGCCAGCAGCTTAGGAGCCATGACGGAAGCTTTCTTT